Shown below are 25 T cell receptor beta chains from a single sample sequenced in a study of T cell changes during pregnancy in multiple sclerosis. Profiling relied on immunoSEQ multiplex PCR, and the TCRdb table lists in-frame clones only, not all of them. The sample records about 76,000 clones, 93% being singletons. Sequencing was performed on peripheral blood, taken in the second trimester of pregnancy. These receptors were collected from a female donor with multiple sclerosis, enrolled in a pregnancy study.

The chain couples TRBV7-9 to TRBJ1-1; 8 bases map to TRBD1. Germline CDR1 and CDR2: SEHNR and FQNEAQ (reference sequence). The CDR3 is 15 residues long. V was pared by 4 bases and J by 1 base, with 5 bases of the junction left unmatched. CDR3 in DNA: TGTGCCAGCAGCTACGGGACAGGTACGAACACTGAAGCTTTCTTT. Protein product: CASSYGTGTNTEAFF. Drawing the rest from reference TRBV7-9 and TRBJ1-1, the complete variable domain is DTGVSQNPRHKITKRGQNVTFRCDPISEHNRLYWYRQTLGQGPEFLTYFQNEAQLEKSRLLSDRFSAERPKGSFSTLEIQRTEQGDSAMYLCASSYGTGTNTEAFFGQGTRLTVV.

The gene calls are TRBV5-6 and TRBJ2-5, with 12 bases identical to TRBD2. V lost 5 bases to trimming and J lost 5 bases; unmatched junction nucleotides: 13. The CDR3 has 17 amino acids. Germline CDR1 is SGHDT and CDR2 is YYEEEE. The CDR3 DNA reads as TGTGCCAGCAGTGGGCTAGCGGGAGGGGTAGGTACGGAGACCCAGTACTTC. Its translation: CASSGLAGGVGTETQYF.

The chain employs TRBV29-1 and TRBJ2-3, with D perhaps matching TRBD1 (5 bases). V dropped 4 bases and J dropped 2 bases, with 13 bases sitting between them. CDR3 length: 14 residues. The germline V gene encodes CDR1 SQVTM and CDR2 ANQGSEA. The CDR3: CSVARQGFTDTQYF. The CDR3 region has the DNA TGCAGCGTTGCGAGGCAGGGTTTCACAGATACGCAGTATTTT.

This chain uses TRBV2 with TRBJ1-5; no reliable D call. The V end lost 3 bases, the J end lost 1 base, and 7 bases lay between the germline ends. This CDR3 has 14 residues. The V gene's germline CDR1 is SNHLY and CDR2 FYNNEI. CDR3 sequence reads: CASSDSRSNQPQHF. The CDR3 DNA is TGTGCCAGCAGTGATTCCAGAAGCAATCAGCCCCAGCATTTT.

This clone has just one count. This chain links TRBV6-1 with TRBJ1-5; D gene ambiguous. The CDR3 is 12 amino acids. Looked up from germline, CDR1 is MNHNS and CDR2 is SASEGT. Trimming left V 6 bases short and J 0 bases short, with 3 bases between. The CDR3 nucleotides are TGTGCCAGCAGGTATAGCAATCAGCCCCAGCATTTT. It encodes CASRYSNQPQHF.

The chain's CDR3 is CASSQDTYEQYF. The CDR3 nucleotides are TGTGCCAGCAGCCAAGACACCTACGAGCAGTACTTC. The V and J genes are TRBV7-9 and TRBJ2-7; D not certain. CDR3 length equals 12 residues. Trimming shortened V by 5 bases and J by 2 bases, and 7 bases separated the two germline ends. CDR1 and CDR2 (germline): SEHNR, FQNEAQ (reference sequence).

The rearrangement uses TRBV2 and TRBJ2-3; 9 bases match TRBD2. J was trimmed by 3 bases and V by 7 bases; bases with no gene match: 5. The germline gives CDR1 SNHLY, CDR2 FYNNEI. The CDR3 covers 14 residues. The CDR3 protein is CASTEGLATDTQYF. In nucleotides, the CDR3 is TGTGCCAGCACCGAGGGACTAGCTACAGATACGCAGTATTTT. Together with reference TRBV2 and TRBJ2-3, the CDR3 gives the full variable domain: EPEVTQTPSHQVTQMGQEVILRCVPISNHLYFYWYRQILGQKVEFLVSFYNNEISEKSEIFDDQFSVERPDGSNFTLKIRSTKLEDSAMYFCASTEGLATDTQYFGPGTRLTVL.

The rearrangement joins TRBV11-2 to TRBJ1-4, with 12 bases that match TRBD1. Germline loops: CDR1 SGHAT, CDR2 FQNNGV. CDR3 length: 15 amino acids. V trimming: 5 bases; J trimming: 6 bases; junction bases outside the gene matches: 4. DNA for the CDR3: TGTGCCAGCAGCGGGACAGGGGGCACCCATGAAAAACTGTTTTTT. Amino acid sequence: CASSGTGGTHEKLFF.

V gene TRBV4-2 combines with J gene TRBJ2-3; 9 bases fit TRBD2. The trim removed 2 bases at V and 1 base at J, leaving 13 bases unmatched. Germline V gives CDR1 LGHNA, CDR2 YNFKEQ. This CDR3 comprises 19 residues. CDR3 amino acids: CASSQFQRGALSRTDTQYF. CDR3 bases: TGTGCCAGCAGCCAATTTCAGCGGGGGGCACTAAGCCGCACAGATACGCAGTATTTT.

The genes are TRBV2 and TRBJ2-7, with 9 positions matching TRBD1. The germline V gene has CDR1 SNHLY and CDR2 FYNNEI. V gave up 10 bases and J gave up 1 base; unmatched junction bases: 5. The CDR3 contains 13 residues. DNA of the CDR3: TGTGCCACCGGGACAGGGTCTTCCTACGAGCAGTACTTC. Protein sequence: CATGTGSSYEQYF. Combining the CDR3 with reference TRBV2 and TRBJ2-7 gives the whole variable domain EPEVTQTPSHQVTQMGQEVILRCVPISNHLYFYWYRQILGQKVEFLVSFYNNEISEKSEIFDDQFSVERPDGSNFTLKIRSTKLEDSAMYFCATGTGSSYEQYFGPGTRLTVT.

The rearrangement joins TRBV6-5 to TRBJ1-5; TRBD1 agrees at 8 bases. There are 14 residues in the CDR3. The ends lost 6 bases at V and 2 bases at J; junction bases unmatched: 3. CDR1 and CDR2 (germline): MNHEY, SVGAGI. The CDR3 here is CASRTGGRNQPQHF. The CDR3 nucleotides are TGTGCCAGCAGAACAGGGGGTCGCAATCAGCCCCAGCATTTT.

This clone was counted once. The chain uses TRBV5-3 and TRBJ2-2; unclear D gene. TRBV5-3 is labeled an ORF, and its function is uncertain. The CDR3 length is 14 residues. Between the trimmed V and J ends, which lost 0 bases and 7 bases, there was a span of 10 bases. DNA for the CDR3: TGTGCCAGAAGCTTGGCTTCCCTCAGCGGGGAGCTGTTTTTT. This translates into CARSLASLSGELFF.

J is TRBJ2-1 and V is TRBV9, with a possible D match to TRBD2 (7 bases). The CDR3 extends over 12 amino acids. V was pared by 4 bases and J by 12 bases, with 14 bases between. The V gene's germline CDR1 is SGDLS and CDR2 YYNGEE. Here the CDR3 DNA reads TGTGCCAGCAGCCCTTCCGGGGGGCGGCAGTTCTTC. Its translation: CASSPSGGRQFF.

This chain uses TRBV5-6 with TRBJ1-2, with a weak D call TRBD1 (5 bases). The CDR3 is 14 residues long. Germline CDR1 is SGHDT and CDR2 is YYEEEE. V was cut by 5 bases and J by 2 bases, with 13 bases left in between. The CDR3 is CASSPRDLNYGYTF. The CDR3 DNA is TGTGCCAGCAGTCCCCGGGACTTAAACTATGGCTACACCTTC.

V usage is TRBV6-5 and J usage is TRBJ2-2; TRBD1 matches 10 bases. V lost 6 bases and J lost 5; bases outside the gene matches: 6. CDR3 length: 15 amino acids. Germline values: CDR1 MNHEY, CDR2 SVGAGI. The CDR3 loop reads CASSPGTGETGELFF. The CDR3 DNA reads TGTGCCAGCAGCCCAGGGACAGGGGAAACCGGGGAGCTGTTTTTT.

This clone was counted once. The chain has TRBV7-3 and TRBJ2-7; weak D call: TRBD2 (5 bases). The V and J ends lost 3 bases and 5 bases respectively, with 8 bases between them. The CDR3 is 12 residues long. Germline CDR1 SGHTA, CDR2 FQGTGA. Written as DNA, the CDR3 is TGTGCCAGCAGCTTTTCCGGGGACGAGCAGTACTTC. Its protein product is CASSFSGDEQYF.

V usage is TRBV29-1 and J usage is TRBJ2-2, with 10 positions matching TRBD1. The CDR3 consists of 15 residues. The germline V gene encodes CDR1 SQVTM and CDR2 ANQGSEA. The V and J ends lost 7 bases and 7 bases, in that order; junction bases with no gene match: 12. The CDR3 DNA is TGCAGCGCTACTATTTTTCGGGACAGGGGCGGGGAGCTGTTTTTT. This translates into CSATIFRDRGGELFF.

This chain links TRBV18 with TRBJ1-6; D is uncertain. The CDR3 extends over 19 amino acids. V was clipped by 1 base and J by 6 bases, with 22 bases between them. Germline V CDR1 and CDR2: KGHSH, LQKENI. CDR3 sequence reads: CASSPLAAVQPPANSPLHF. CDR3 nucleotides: TGTGCCAGCTCACCACTTGCTGCGGTCCAGCCCCCCGCTAATTCACCCCTCCACTTT. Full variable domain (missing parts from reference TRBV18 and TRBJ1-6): NAGVMQNPRHLVRRRGQEARLRCSPMKGHSHVYWYRQLPEEGLKFMVYLQKENIIDESGMPKERFSAEFPKEGPSILRIQQVVRGDSAAYFCASSPLAAVQPPANSPLHFGNGTRLTVT.

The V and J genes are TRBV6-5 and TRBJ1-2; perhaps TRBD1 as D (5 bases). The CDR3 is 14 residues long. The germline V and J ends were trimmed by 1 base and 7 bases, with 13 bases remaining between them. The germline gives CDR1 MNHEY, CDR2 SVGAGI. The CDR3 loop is CASSYFGTPRGYTF. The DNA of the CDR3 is TGTGCCAGCAGTTACTTTGGGACTCCTCGTGGCTACACCTTC.

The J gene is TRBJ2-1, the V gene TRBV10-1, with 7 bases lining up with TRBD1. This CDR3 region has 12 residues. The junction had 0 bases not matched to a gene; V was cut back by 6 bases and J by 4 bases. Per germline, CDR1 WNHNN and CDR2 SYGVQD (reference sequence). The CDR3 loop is CASRDRYNEQFF. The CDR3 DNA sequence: TGCGCCAGCAGGGACAGGTACAATGAGCAGTTCTTC.

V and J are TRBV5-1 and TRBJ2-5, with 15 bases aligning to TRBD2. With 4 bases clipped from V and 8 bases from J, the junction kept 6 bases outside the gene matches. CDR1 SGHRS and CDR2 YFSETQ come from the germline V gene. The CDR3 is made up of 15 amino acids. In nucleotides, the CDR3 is TGCGCCAGCAGCAGGGGACTAGCGGGGGGCCTAACCCAGTACTTC. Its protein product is CASSRGLAGGLTQYF.

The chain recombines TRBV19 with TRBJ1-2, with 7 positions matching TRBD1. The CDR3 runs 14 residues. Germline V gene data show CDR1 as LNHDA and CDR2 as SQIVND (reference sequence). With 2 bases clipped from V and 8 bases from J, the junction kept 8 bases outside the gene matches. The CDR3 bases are TGTGCCAGTAGTATAAGACCGACAGGGAGCGGCTACACCTTC. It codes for CASSIRPTGSGYTF.

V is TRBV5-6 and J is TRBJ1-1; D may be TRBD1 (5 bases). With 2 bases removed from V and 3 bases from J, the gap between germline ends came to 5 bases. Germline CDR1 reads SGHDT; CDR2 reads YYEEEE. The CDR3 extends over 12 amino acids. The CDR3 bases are TGTGCCAGCAGCTTAGGGGACACTGAAGCTTTCTTT. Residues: CASSLGDTEAFF.

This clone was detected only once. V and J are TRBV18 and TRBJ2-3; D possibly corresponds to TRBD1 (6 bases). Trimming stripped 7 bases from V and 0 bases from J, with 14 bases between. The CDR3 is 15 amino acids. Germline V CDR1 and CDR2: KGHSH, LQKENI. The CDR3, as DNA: TGTGCCAGCTTATCCGGGACAAGGAGCACAGATACGCAGTATTTT. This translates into CASLSGTRSTDTQYF.

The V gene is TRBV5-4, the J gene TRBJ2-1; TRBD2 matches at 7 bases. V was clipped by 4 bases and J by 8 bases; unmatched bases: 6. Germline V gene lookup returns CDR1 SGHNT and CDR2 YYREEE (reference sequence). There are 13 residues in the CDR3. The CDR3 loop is CASSPGRGDEQFF. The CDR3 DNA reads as TGTGCCAGCAGCCCGGGGAGGGGCGATGAGCAGTTCTTC.